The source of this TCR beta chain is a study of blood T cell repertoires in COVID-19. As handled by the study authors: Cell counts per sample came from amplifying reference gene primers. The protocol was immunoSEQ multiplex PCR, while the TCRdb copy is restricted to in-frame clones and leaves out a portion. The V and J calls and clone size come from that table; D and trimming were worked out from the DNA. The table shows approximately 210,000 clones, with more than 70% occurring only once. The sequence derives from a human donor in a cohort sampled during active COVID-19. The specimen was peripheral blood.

CDR3: CASRKDRGPNEAFF. CDR3 nucleotides: TGTGCCAGCAGGAAGGACAGGGGGCCAAATGAAGCTTTCTTT. This chain joins TRBV27 and TRBJ1-1; 11 nucleotides match TRBD1. V was clipped by 6 bases and J by 7 bases; unmatched bases: 7. CDR1 and CDR2 (germline): MNHEY, SMNVEV (reference sequence). The CDR3 covers 14 residues.